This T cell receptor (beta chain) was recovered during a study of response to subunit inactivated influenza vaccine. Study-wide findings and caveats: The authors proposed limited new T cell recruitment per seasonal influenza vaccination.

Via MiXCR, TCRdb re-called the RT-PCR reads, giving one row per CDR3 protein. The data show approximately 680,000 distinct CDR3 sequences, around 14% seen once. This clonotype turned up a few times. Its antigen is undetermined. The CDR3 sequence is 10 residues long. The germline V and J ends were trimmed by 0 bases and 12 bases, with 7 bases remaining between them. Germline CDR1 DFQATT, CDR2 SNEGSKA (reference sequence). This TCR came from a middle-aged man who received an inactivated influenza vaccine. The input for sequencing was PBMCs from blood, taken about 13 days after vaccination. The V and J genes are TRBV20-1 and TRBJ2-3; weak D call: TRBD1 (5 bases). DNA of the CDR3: TGCAGTGCTAGAGAGCAGGGACAGTATTTT. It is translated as CSAREQGQYF.